This T cell receptor (beta chain) was obtained from a study of blood T cell repertoires in COVID-19. Across the study: COVID-19 samples, acute and convalescent, were from the United States, Italy and Spain. PBMCs, B-cell-depleted T cells, or T cells were the source of the cDNA or gDNA that made up the material.

In the original analysis: For nucleated cells, counts were estimated from reference gene primer amplification. Data came from immunoSEQ multiplex PCR; TCRdb stores just in-frame clones and leaves some out. V, J and clone size derive from that table, while D and trimming were established from the DNA sequence. The sample lists some 150,000 clones; 78% were seen once. This TCR derives from an elderly man with acute or convalescent COVID-19. Sequencing used peripheral blood.

The CDR3 region is CSVLKGQYGYTF. DNA for the CDR3: TGCAGCGTTTTAAAAGGACAGTATGGCTACACCTTC. The rearrangement uses TRBV29-1 and TRBJ1-2; tentatively, D is TRBD1 (6 bases). From germline, CDR1 is SQVTM and CDR2 ANQGSEA. CDR3 length: 12 residues. Trimming removed 5 bases at V and 5 bases at J, with 12 bases between.